The entry that follows covers one TCR beta chain sequence. As yet, its antigen is unknown. The PCR template was genomic DNA. Amplification of the beta chain CDR3 used 30 forward and 13 reverse multiplex primers. One entry per CDR3 protein results from TCRdb running MiXCR on the multiplex PCR reads. The data contain about 270,000 distinct CDR3 sequences, more than 45% of them singletons. This record belongs to a study of type 1 and type 2 diabetes patients. Study-wide results and caveats: Between type 2 diabetes and control samples, V and J usage averaged roughly 0.97 correlation.

The CDR3 is 13 residues long. V lost 3 bases, J lost 4 bases, and 9 bases lay in between. The germline gives CDR1 MNHEY, CDR2 SMNVEV (reference sequence). The sequenced sample was peripheral blood mononuclear cells (PBMCs). This sequence joins TRBV27 and TRBJ1-1; no clear D. The receptor was derived from a man aged 18 to 30 with type 2 diabetes. In DNA form, the CDR3 reads TGTGCCAGCAGTTTCGCGGGGTTCACTGAAGCTTTCTTT. Translated: CASSFAGFTEAFF.